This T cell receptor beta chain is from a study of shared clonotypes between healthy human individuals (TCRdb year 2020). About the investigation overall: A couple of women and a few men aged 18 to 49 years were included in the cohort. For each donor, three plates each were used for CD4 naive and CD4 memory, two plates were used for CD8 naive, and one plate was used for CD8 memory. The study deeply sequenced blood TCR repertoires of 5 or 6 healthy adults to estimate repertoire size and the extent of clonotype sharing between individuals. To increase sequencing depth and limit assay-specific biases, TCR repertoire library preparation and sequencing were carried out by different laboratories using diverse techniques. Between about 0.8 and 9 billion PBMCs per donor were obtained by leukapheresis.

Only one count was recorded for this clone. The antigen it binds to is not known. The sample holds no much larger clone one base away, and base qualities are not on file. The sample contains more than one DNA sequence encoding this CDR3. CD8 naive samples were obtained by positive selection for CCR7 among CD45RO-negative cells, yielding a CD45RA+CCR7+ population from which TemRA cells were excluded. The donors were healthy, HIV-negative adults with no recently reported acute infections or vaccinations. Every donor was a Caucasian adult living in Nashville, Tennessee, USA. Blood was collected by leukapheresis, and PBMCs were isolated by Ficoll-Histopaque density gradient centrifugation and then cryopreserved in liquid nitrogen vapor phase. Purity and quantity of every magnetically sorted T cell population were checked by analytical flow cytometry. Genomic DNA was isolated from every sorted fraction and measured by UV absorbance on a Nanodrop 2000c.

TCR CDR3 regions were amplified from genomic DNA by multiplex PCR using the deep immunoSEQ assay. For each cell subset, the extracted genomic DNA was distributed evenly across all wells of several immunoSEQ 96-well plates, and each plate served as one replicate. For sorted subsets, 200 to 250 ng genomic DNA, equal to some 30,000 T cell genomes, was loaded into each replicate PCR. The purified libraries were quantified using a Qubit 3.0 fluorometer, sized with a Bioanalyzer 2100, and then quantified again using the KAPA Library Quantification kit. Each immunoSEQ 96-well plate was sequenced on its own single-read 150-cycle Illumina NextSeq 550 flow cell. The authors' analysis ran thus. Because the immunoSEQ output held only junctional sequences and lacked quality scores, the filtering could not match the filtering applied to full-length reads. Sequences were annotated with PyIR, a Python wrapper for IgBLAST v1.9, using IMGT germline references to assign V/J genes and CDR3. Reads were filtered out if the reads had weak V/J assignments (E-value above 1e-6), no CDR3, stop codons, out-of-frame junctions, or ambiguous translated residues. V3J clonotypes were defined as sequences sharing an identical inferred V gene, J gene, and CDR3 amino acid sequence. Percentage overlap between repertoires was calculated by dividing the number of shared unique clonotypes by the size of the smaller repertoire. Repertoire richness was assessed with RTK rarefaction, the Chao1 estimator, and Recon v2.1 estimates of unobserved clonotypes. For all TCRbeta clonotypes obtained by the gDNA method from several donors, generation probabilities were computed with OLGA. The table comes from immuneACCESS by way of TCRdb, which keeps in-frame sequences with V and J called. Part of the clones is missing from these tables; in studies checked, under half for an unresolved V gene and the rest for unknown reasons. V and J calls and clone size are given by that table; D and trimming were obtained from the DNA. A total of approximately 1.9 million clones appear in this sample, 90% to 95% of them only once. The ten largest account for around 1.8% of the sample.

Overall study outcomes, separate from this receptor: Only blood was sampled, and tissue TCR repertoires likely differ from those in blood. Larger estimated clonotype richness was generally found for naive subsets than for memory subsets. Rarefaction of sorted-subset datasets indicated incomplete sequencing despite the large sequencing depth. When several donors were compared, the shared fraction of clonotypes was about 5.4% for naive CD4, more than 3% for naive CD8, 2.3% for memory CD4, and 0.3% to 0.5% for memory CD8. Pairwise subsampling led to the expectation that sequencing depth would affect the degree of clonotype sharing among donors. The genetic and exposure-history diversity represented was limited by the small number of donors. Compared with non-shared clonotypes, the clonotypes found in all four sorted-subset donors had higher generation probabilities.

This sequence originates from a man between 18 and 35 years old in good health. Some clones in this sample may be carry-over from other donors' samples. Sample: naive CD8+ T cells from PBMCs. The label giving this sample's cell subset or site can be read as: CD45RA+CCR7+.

The sequenced DNA is TGTGCCAGCAGTTTATTAGGGGGGCTTGGGGCCAACGTCCTGACTTTC. Its coded protein is CASSLLGGLGANVLTF. The chain is encoded by TRBV27 joined to TRBJ2-6; the D region may be TRBD1 or TRBD2, each matching 6 bases equally. From the cysteine through the phenylalanine, the CDR3 covers 16 amino acids. Only the CDR3 portion is preserved as DNA: 48 bases, with reading frame beginning at the first base. The germline V gene (reference sequence) supplies CDR1 MNHEY and CDR2 SMNVEV. Cut back by 1 base and 3 bases, the V and J ends lie 10 bases apart.